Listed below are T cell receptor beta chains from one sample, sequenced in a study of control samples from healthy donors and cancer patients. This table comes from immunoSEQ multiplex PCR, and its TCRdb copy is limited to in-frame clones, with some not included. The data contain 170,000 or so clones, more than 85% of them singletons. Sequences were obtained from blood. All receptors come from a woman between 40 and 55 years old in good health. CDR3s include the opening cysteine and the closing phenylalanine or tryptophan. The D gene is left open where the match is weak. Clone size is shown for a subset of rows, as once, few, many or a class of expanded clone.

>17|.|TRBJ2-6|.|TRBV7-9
CASSLGGGGAGANVLTF
TGTGCCAGCAGCTTAGGAGGGGGAGGGGCTGGGGCCAACGTCCTGACTTTC
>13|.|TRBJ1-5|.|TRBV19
CASSMGTRQPQHF
TGTGCCAGTAGTATGGGGACGCGTCAGCCCCAGCATTTT
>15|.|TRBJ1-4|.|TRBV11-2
CASSLELGTNEKLFF
TGTGCCAGCAGCTTAGAGCTAGGGACAAATGAAAAACTGTTTTTT
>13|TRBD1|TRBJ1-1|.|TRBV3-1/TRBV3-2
CASSSQGLAEAFF
TGTGCCAGCAGCTCACAGGGGCTCGCTGAAGCTTTCTTT
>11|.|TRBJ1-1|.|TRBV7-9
CASSSGTEAFF
TGTGCCAGCAGCTCGGGCACTGAAGCTTTCTTT
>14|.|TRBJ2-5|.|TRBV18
CASSPQPLSETQYF
TGTGCCAGCTCACCACAACCTTTATCAGAGACCCAGTACTTC
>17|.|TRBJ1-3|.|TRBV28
CASSDVRFYSSGNTIYF
TGTGCCAGCAGCGACGTCAGATTCTACAGCTCTGGAAACACCATATATTTT
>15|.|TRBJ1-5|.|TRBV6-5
CASSPSYGVGQPQHF
TGTGCCAGCAGCCCGAGTTATGGGGTCGGGCAGCCCCAGCATTTT
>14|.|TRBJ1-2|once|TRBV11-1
CASGGTAEAGGYTF
TGTGCCAGCGGAGGGACGGCCGAAGCAGGTGGCTACACCTTC
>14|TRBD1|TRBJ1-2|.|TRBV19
CASSIGQGAFGYTF
TGTGCCAGTAGTATCGGACAGGGGGCTTTTGGCTACACCTTC